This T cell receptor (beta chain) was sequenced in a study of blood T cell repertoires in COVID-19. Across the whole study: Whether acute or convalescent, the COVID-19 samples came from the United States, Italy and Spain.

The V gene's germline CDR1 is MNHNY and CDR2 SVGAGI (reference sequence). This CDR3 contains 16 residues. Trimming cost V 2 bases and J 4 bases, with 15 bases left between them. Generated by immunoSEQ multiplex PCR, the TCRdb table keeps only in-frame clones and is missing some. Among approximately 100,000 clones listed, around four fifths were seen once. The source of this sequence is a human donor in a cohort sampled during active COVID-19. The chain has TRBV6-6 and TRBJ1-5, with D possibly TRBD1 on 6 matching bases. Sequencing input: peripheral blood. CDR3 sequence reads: CASSYPQRGSNQPQHF. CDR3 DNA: TGTGCCAGCAGTTACCCACAGAGGGGGTCAAATCAGCCCCAGCATTTT.